The present T cell receptor beta chain was sequenced within a study of shared clonotypes between healthy human individuals. Germline V CDR1 and CDR2: LGHNA, YSLEER. There are 16 residues in the CDR3. Trimming removed 0 bases at V and 3 bases at J, with 12 bases between. Assay used: immunoSEQ multiplex PCR; TCRdb lists only in-frame clones, some missing. The sample contains 2 million to 2.5 million clones, roughly 95% of which appear only once. The study's findings and limits: Four donors had about 5.1% of their naive CD4 clonotypes in common.

Concerning this clone: The antigen remains unidentified.

Every donor was a Caucasian adult from Nashville, Tennessee. The receptor was derived from a man between 18 and 29 years old in good health. This chain links TRBV4-3 with TRBJ1-5, with D maybe TRBD1 (6 bases). Sequencing input: naive CD4+ T cells sorted from blood. This sample's subset: CD45RA+ positively selected. The CDR3 coding sequence is TGCGCCAGCAGCCAAGACTTGACAGGATACAATCAGCCCCAGCATTTT. Its translation is CASSQDLTGYNQPQHF.